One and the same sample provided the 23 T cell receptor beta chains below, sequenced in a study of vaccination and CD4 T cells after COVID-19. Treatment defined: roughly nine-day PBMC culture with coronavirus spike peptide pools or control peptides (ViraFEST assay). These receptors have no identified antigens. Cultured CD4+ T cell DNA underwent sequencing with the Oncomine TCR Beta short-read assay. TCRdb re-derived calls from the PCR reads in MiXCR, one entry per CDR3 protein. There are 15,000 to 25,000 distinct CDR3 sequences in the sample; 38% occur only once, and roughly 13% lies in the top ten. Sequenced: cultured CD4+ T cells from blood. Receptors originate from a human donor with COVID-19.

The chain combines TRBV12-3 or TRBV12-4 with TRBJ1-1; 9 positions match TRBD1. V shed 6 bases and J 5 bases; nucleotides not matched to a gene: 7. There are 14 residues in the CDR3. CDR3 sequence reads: CASRLRDRVTEAFF. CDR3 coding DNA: TGTGCCAGCAGACTCCGGGACAGGGTTACTGAAGCTTTCTTT.

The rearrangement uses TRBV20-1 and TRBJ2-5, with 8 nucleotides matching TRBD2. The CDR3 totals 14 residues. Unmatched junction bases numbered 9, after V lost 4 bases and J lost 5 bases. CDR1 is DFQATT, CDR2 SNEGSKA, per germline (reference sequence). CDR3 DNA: TGCAGTGCTACGTTCCGGGGGGGCCCGGAGACCCAGTACTTC. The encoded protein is CSATFRGGPETQYF.

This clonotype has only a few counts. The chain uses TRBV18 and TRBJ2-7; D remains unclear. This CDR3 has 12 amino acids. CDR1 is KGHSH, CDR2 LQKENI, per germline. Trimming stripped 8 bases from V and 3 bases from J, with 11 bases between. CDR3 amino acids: CASGEHYYEQYF. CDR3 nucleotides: TGTGCCAGCGGGGAACATTACTACGAGCAGTACTTC.

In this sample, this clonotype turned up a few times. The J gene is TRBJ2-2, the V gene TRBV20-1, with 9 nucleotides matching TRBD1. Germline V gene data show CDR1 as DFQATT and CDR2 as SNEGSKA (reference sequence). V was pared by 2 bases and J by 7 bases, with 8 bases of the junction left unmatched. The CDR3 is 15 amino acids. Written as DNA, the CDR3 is TGCAGTGCTAGATGGGGACAGGGATCGGGCGGGGAGCTGTTTTTT. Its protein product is CSARWGQGSGGELFF.

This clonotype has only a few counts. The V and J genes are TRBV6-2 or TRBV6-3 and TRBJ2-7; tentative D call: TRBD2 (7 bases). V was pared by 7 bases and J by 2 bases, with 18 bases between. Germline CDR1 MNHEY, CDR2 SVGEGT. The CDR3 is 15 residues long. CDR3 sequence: CASTARGGAAYEQYF. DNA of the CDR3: TGTGCCAGCACTGCTAGAGGGGGGGCAGCCTACGAGCAGTACTTC.

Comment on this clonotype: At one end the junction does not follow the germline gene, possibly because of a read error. DNA of the CDR3: TGCGCCAGCAGCCCTCCAGTCGGGGACACTGGGGAGCTGTTTTTT. Protein sequence: CASSPPVGDTGELFF. The chain uses TRBV5-1 and TRBJ2-2; a weak D match, TRBD1 (6 bases). The CDR3 contains 15 residues. Germline CDR1 SGHRS, CDR2 YFSETQ.

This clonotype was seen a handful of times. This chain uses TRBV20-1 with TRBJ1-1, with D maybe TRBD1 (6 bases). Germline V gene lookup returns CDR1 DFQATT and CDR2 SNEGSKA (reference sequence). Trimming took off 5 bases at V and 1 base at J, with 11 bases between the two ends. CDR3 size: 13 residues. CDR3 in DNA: TGCAGTGCTGAACGACAGGCGAACACTGAAGCTTTCTTT. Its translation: CSAERQANTEAFF.

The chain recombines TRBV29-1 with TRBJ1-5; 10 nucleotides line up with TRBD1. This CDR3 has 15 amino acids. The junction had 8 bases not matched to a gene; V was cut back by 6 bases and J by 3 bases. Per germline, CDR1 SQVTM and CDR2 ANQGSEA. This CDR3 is CSVKTGTGVNQPQHF. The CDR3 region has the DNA TGCAGCGTGAAAACCGGGACAGGGGTCAATCAGCCCCAGCATTTT.

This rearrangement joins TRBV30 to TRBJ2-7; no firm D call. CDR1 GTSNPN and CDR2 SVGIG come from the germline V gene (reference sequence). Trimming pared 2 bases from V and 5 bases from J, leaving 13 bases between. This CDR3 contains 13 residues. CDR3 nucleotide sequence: TGTGCCTGGAGTCTGGGCGAATGGGACGAGCAGTACTTC. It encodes CAWSLGEWDEQYF.

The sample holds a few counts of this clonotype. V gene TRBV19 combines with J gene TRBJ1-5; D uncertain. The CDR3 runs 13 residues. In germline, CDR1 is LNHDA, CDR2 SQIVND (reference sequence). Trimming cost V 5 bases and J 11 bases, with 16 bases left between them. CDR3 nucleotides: TGTGCCAGTAGTGCTGTCGGGAGATCAGCCCAGCATTTT. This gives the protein CASSAVGRSAQHF.

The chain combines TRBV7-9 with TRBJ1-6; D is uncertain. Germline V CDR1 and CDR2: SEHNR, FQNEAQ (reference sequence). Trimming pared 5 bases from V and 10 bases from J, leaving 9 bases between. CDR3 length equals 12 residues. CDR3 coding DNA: TGTGCCAGCAGCCACGTGGACTCACCCCTCCACTTT. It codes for CASSHVDSPLHF.

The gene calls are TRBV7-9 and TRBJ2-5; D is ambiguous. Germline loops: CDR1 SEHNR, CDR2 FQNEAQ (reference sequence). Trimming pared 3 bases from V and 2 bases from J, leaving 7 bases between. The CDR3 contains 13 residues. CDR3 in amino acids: CASSLLDQETQYF. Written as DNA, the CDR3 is TGTGCCAGCAGCTTGTTGGATCAAGAGACCCAGTACTTC.

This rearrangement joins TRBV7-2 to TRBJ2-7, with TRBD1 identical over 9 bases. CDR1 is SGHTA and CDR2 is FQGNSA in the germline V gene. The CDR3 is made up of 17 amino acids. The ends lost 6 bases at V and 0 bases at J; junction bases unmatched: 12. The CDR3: CASSRILPGQGSYEQYF. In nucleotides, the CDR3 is TGTGCCAGCAGTCGTATTCTCCCGGGACAGGGCTCCTACGAGCAGTACTTC.

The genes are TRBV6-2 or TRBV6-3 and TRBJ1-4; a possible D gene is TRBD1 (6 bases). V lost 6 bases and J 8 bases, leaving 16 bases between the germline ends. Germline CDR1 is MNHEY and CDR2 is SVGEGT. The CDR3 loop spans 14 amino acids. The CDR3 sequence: CASSAKGHHEKLFF. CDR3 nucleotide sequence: TGTGCCAGCAGCGCCAAGGGACACCACGAAAAACTGTTTTTT.

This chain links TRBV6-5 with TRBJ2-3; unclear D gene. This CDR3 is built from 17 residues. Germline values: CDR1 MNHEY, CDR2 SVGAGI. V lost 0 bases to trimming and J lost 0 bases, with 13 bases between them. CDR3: CASSYSDSYGSTDTQYF. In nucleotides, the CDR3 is TGTGCCAGCAGTTACTCTGACTCTTACGGTAGCACAGATACGCAGTATTTT.

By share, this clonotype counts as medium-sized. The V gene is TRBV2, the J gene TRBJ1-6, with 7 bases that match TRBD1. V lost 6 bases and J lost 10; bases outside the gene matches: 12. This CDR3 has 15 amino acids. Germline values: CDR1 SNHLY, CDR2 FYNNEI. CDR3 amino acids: CASSVQGRKGSPLHF. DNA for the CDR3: TGTGCCAGCAGCGTACAGGGGAGGAAAGGGTCACCCCTCCACTTT.

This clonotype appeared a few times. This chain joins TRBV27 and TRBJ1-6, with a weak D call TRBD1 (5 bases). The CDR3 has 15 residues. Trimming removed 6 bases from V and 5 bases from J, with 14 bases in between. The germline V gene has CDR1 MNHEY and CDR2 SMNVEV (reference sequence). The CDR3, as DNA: TGTGCCAGCAGCCCGGGACGGGCTAATAATTCACCCCTCCACTTT. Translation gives CASSPGRANNSPLHF.

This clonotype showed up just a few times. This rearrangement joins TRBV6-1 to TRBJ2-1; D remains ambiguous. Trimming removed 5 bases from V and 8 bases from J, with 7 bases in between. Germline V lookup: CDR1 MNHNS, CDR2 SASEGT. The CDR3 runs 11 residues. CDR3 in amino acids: CASSPFYEQFF. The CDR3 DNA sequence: TGTGCCAGCAGTCCTTTCTATGAGCAGTTCTTC.

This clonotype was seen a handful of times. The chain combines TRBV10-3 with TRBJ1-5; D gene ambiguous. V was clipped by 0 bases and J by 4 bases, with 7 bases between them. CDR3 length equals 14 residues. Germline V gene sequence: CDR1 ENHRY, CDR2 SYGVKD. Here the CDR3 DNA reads TGTGCCATCAGTGAGTCGATACGGAATCAGCCCCAGCATTTT. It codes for CAISESIRNQPQHF.

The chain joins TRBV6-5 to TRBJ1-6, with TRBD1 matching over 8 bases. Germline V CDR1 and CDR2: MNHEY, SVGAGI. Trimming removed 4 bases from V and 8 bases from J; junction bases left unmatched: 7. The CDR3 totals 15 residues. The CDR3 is CASSWGQVGDSPLHF. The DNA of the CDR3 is TGTGCCAGCAGTTGGGGACAGGTGGGGGATTCACCCCTCCACTTT.

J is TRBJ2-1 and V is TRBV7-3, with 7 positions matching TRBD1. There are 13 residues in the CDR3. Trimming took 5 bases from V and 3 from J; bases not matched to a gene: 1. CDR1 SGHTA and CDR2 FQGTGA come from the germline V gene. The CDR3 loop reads CASSPGGYNEQFF. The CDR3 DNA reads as TGTGCCAGCAGCCCAGGGGGCTACAATGAGCAGTTCTTC.

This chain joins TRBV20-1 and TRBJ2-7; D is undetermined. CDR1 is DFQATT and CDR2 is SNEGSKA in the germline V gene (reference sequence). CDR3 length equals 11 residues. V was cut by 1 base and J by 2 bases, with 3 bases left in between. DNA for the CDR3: TGCAGTGCTAGAGGGACCTACGAGCAGTACTTC. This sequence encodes CSARGTYEQYF.

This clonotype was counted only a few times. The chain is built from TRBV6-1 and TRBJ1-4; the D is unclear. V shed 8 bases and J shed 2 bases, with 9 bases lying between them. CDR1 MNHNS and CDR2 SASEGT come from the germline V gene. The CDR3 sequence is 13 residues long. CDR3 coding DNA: TGTGCCAGCGGCCGGGCGACTAATGAAAAACTGTTTTTT. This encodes CASGRATNEKLFF.